This TCR beta chain was retrieved from a study of blood T cell repertoires in COVID-19. Across the study: Sites across the United States, Italy and Spain contributed samples from acute and convalescent COVID-19. T cells, B-cell-depleted T cells, or PBMCs supplied cDNA or gDNA.

In the authors' workflow: Scientists estimated how many nucleated cells there were by amplifying reference gene primers. The protocol was immunoSEQ multiplex PCR, while the TCRdb copy is restricted to in-frame clones and leaves out a portion. For V, J and clone size, that table is used; D and trimming come from the DNA. Altogether some 220,000 clones are present, roughly 75% being singletons, with the ten largest covering under 8.5%. The ends lost 0 bases at V and 4 bases at J; junction bases unmatched: 11. The CDR3 consists of 17 residues. Per the germline V gene, CDR1 is MGHRA and CDR2 is YSYEKL. The rearrangement links TRBV4-1 to TRBJ2-7, with TRBD1 matching over 8 bases. The sample was peripheral blood. The origin of this receptor is a woman aged 65 to 85 with acute or convalescent COVID-19. The CDR3 loop reads CASSQDGATGDGYEQYF. CDR3 coding DNA: TGCGCCAGCAGCCAAGACGGGGCGACAGGGGATGGGTACGAGCAGTACTTC.